Listed below are T cell receptor beta chains from one sample, sequenced in a study of early T cells in non-severe SARS-CoV-2 infection. TCRdb recomputed calls from the 5' RACE reads with MiXCR, one row per CDR3 protein. Of around 52,000 distinct CDR3 sequences detected, around an eighth appear once; the ten largest clones hold approximately 2.8%. The sequenced sample consisted of whole blood. The receptors come from an adult who was a healthcare worker with PCR-confirmed SARS-CoV-2 infection or an uninfected control (not recorded which). Both conserved end residues are part of each CDR3. Fields, in order: J gene, D gene, clone size, V gene, CDR3 protein, CDR3 DNA. A D gene is named only where the DNA matches it firmly. Clone size appears in some rows only: once, few, many, or a class for an expanded clone.

J: TRBJ2-7
D: NA
size: NA
V: TRBV7-3
CDR3: CASSLDWRGPYEQYF
DNA: TGTGCCAGCAGCTTAGATTGGCGAGGTCCCTACGAGCAGTACTTC

J: TRBJ1-2
D: NA
size: many
V: TRBV27
CDR3: CASSLVGGRGGYTF
DNA: TGTGCCAGCAGCTTGGTAGGGGGACGGGGTGGCTACACCTTC

J: TRBJ2-7
D: TRBD2
size: NA
V: TRBV9
CDR3: CASGSGGHSGEQYF
DNA: TGTGCCAGCGGTAGCGGGGGCCACTCGGGGGAGCAGTACTTC

J: TRBJ1-4
D: NA
size: few
V: TRBV5-1
CDR3: CASSLELGRNEKLFF
DNA: TGCGCCAGCAGCTTGGAGCTCGGGAGAAATGAAAAACTGTTTTTT

J: TRBJ2-7
D: NA
size: many
V: TRBV12-3/TRBV12-4
CDR3: CASSRQTESYEQYF
DNA: TGTGCCAGCAGCCGGCAGACGGAGTCCTACGAGCAGTACTTC

J: TRBJ1-1
D: TRBD1
size: NA
V: TRBV5-1
CDR3: CASSSDRRTEAFF
DNA: TGCGCCAGCAGCTCGGACAGGAGGACTGAAGCTTTCTTT

J: TRBJ2-6
D: NA
size: many
V: TRBV28
CDR3: CASRAGANVLTF
DNA: TGTGCCAGTCGCGCTGGGGCCAACGTCCTGACTTTC

J: TRBJ2-3
D: NA
size: NA
V: TRBV2
CDR3: CASTSPGPTDTQYF
DNA: TGTGCCAGCACCTCGCCCGGGCCCACAGATACGCAGTATTTT

J: TRBJ2-3
D: TRBD2
size: NA
V: TRBV10-3
CDR3: CAISERSGATSTDTQYF
DNA: TGTGCCATCAGTGAGCGCAGCGGGGCCACTAGCACAGATACGCAGTATTTT

J: TRBJ2-1
D: TRBD2
size: many
V: TRBV6-6
CDR3: CASSPGGGRLAGGVAYNEQFF
DNA: TGTGCCAGCAGTCCCGGTGGCGGTCGGCTAGCGGGAGGCGTTGCCTACAATGAGCAGTTCTTC

J: TRBJ2-7
D: TRBD1
size: NA
V: TRBV7-2
CDR3: CASMGTGGAPDEQYF
DNA: TGTGCCAGCATGGGGACAGGGGGCGCGCCGGACGAGCAGTACTTC

J: TRBJ1-6
D: NA
size: many
V: TRBV5-8
CDR3: CASSRPGISNSPLHF
DNA: TGTGCCAGCAGCCGCCCGGGGATTTCAAATTCACCCCTCCACTTT

J: TRBJ2-7
D: NA
size: few
V: TRBV15
CDR3: CATSRARGIAYEQYF
DNA: TGTGCCACCAGCAGAGCCCGGGGGATAGCCTACGAGCAGTACTTC

J: TRBJ2-1
D: TRBD2
size: few
V: TRBV11-2
CDR3: CASSRTSVYNEQFF
DNA: TGTGCCAGCAGCCGGACTAGCGTATACAATGAGCAGTTCTTC

J: TRBJ2-1
D: NA
size: medium-sized
V: TRBV5-1
CDR3: CASSLDREHYNEQFF
DNA: TGCGCCAGCAGCTTGGACAGGGAGCACTACAATGAGCAGTTCTTC

J: TRBJ2-3
D: NA
size: many
V: TRBV12-3/TRBV12-4
CDR3: CASSYHVVDTQYF
DNA: TGTGCCAGCAGTTATCACGTCGTCGATACGCAGTATTTT

J: TRBJ1-5
D: NA
size: many
V: TRBV7-2
CDR3: CASSSTSTYQPQHF
DNA: TGTGCCAGCAGCTCGACATCGACTTATCAGCCCCAGCATTTT

J: TRBJ1-3
D: NA
size: NA
V: TRBV28
CDR3: CGSSGNTIYF
DNA: TGTGGGAGCTCTGGAAACACCATATATTTT

J: TRBJ2-1
D: NA
size: many
V: TRBV11-2
CDR3: CASSLTGGPHEQFF
DNA: TGTGCCAGCAGCCTGACGGGCGGCCCCCATGAGCAGTTCTTC

J: TRBJ2-1
D: NA
size: many
V: TRBV24-1
CDR3: CATSDLRSEQFF
DNA: TGTGCCACCAGTGATTTAAGGAGTGAGCAGTTCTTC